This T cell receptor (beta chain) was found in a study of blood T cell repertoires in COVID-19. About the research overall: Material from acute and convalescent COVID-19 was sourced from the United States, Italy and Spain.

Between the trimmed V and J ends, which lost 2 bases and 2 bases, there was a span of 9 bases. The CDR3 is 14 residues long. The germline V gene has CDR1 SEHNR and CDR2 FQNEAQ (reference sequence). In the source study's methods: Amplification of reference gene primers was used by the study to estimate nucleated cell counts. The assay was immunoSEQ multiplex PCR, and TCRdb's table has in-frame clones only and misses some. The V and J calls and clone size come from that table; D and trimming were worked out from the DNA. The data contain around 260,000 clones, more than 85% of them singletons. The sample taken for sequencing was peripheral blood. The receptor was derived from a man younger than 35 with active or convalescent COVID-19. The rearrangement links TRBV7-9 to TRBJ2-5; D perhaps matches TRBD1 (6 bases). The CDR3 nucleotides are TGTGCCAGCAGCTTACTCACAGGGCAAGAGACCCAGTACTTC. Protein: CASSLLTGQETQYF.